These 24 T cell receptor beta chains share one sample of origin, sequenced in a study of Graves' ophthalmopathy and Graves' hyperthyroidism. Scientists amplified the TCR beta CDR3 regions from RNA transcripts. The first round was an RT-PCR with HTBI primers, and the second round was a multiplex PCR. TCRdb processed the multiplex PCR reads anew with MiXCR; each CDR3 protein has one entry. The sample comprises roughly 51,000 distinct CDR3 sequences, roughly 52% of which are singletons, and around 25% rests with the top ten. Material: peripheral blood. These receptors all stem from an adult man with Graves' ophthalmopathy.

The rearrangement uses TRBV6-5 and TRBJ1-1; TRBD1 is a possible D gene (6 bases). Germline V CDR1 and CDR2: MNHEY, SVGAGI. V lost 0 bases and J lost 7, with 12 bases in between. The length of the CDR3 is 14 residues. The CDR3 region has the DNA TGTGCCAGCAGTTACTCTCAGGGGAAAGGTGAAGCTTTCTTT. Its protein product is CASSYSQGKGEAFF.

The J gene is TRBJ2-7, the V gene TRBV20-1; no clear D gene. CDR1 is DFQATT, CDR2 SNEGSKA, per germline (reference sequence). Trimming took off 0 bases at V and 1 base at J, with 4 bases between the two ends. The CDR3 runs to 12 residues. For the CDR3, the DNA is TGCAGTGCTAGAGACATATCCTACGAGCAGTACTTC. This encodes CSARDISYEQYF.

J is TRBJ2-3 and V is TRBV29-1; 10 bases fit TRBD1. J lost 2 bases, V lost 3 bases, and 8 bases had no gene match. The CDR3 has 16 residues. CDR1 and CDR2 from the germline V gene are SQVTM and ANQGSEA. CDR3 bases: TGCAGCGTTGAGGGGGGGGGACAGGGGTACACAGATACGCAGTATTTT. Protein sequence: CSVEGGGQGYTDTQYF.

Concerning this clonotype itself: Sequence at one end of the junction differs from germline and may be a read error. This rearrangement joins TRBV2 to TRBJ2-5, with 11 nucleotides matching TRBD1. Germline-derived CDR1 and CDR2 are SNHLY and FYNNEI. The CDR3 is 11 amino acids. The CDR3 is CASSVERDRGF. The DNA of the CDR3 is TGTGCCAGCAGTGTTGAGCGGGACAGGGGGTTC.

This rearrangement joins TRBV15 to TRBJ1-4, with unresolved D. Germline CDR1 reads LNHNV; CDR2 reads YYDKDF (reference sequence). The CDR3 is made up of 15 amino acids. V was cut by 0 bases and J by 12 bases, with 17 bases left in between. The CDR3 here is CATSRDRQPWEQLFF. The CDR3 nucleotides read TGTGCCACCAGCAGAGATCGGCAGCCTTGGGAGCAACTGTTTTTT.

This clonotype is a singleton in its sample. CDR3 nucleotides: TGTGCCAGCAGCCAAGATCTTGGACAGGGATACGAGCAGTACTTC. It yields the protein CASSQDLGQGYEQYF. The J gene is TRBJ2-7, the V gene TRBV7-3; 8 nucleotides align to TRBD1. The V and J ends lost 5 bases and 4 bases, in that order; junction bases with no gene match: 10. The length of the CDR3 is 15 residues. CDR1 and CDR2 (germline): SGHTA, FQGTGA. Looking up the rest from reference TRBV7-3 and TRBJ2-7 gives the full variable domain: GAGVSQTPSNKVTEKGKYVELRCDPISGHTALYWYRQSLGQGPEFLIYFQGTGAADDSGLPNDRFFAVRPEGSVSTLKIQRTERGDSAVYLCASSQDLGQGYEQYFGPGTRLTVT.

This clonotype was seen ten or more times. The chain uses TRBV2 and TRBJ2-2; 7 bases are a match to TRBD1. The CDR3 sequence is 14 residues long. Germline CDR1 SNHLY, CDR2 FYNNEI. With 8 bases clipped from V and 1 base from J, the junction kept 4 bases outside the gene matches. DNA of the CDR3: TGTGCCAGCTCGGACAGGCGGAACACCGGGGAGCTGTTTTTT. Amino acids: CASSDRRNTGELFF.

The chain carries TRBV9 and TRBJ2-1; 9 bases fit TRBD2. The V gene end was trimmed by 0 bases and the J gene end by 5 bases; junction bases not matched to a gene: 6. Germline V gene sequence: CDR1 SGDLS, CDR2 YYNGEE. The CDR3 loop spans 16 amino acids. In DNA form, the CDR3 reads TGTGCCAGCAGCGTAGATAGCGGGAGCCTCAACAATGAGCAGTTCTTC. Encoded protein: CASSVDSGSLNNEQFF.

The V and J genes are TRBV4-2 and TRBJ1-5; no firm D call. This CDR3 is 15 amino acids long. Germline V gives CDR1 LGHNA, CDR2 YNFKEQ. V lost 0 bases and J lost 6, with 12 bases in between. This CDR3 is CASSQELGRLQPQHF. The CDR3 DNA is TGTGCCAGCAGCCAAGAATTAGGCAGGCTTCAGCCCCAGCATTTT.

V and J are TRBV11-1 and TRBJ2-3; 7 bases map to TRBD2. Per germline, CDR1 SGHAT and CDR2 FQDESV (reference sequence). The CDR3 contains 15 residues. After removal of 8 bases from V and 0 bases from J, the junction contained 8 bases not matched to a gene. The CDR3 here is CASPPERDSTDTQYF. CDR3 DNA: TGTGCCAGCCCACCAGAGCGGGATAGCACAGATACGCAGTATTTT.

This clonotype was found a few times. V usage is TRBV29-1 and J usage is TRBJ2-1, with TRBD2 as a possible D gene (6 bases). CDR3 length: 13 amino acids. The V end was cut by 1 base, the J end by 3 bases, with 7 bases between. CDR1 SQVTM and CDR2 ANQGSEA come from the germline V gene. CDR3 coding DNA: TGCAGCGTTGAAGCGACTAGCTACAATGAGCAGTTCTTC. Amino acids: CSVEATSYNEQFF.

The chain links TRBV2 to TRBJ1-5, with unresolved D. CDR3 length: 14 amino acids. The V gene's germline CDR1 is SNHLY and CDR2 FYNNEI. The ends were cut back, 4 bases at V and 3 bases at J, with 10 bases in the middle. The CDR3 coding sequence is TGTGCCAGCAGTGTGGTATCCCCCAATCAGCCCCAGCATTTT. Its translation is CASSVVSPNQPQHF.

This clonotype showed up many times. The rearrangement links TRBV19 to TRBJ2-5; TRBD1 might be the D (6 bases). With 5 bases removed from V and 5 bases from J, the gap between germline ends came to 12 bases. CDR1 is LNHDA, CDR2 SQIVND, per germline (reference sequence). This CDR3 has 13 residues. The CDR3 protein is CASSPRGWETQYF. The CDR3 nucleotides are TGTGCCAGTAGTCCCAGGGGCTGGGAGACCCAGTACTTC.

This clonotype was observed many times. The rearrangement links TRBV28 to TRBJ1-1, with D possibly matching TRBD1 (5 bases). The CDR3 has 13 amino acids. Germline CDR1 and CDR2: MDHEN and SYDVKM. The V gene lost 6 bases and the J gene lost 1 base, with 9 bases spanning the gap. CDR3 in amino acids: CASRPGGNTEAFF. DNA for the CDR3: TGTGCCAGCAGACCGGGGGGGAACACTGAAGCTTTCTTT.

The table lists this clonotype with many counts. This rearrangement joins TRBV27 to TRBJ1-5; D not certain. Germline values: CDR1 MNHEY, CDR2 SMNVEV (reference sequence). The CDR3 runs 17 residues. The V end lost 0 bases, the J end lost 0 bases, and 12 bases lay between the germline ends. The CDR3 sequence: CASSLSAGPYSNQPQHF. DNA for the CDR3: TGTGCCAGCAGTTTATCCGCCGGGCCGTATAGCAATCAGCCCCAGCATTTT.

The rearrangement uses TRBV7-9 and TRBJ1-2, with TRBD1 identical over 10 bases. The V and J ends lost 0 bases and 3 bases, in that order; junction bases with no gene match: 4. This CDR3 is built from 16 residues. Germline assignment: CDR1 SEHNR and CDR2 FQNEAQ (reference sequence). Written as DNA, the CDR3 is TGTGCCAGCAGCTTAGCGTGGGGACAGGGGCACTATGGCTACACCTTC. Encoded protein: CASSLAWGQGHYGYTF. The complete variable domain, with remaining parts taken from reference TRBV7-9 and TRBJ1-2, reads DTGVSQNPRHKITKRGQNVTFRCDPISEHNRLYWYRQTLGQGPEFLTYFQNEAQLEKSRLLSDRFSAERPKGSFSTLEIQRTEQGDSAMYLCASSLAWGQGHYGYTFGSGTRLTVV.

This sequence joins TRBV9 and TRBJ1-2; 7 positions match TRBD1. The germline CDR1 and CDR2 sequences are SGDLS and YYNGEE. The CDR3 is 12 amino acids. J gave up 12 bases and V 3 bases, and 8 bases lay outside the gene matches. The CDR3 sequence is CASSAGTAGNTF. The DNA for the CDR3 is TGTGCCAGCAGCGCGGGGACAGCTGGAAACACCTTC.

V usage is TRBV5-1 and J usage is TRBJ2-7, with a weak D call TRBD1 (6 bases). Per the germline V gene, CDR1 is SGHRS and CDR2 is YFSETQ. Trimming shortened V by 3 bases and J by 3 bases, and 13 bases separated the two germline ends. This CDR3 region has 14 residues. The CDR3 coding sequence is TGCGCCAGCAGCTCAGGGGTTATCATCTACGAGCAGTACTTC. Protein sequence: CASSSGVIIYEQYF.

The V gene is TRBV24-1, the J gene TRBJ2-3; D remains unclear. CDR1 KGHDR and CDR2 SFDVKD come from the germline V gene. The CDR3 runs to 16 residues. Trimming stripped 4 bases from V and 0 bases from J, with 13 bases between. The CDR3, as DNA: TGTGCCACCAGTGAATACGGATTCACTAGCACAGATACGCAGTATTTT. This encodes CATSEYGFTSTDTQYF.

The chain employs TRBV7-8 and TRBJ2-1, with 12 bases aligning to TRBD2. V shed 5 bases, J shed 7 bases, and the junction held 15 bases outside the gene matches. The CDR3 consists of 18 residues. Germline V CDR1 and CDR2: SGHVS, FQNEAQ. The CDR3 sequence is CASSPNPTTSGSSNEQFF. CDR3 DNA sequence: TGTGCCAGCAGCCCAAACCCTACGACTAGCGGGAGTTCAAATGAGCAGTTCTTC. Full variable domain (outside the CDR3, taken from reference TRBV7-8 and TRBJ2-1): GAGVSQSPRYKVAKRGQDVALRCDPISGHVSLFWYQQALGQGPEFLTYFQNEAQLDKSGLPSDRFFAERPEGSVSTLKIQRTQQEDSAVYLCASSPNPTTSGSSNEQFFGPGTRLTVL.

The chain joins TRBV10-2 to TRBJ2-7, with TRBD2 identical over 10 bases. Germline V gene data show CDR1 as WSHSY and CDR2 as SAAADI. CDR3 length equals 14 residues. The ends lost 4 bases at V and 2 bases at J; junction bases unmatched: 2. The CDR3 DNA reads TGCGCCAGCAGTGGGACTAGCGGAACCTACGAGCAGTACTTC. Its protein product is CASSGTSGTYEQYF.

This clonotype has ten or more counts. DNA for the CDR3: TGTGCCAGCAGTGTCGAGTTGGGGGGCGGCTACACCTTC. It is translated as CASSVELGGGYTF. The chain uses TRBV2 and TRBJ1-2; D is perhaps TRBD1 (6 bases). The V and J ends lost 4 bases and 8 bases respectively, with 14 bases between them. Germline-derived CDR1 and CDR2 are SNHLY and FYNNEI. The CDR3 covers 13 residues.

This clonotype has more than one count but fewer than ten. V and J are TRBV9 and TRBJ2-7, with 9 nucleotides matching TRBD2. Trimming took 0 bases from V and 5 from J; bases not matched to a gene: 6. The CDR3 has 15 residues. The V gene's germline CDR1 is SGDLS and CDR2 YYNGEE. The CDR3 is CASSVDAGGINEQYF. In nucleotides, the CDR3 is TGTGCCAGCAGCGTAGACGCGGGAGGGATCAACGAGCAGTACTTC.

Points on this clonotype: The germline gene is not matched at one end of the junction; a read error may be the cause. The CDR3 sequence is CASSEALGGPGELYF. The CDR3 DNA reads TGTGCCAGCAGCGAAGCTCTTGGGGGACCCGGGGAGCTGTACTTC. The chain joins TRBV6-1 to TRBJ2-7; D tentatively reads TRBD1 or TRBD2 (5 bases each). The CDR3 is made up of 15 amino acids. The V gene's germline CDR1 is MNHNS and CDR2 SASEGT.